This passage covers 26 T cell receptor beta chains from one sample sequenced in a study of shared clonotypes between healthy human individuals. Clones were sequenced by immunoSEQ multiplex PCR, and TCRdb holds only the in-frame ones, with some missing. The sample lists about a million clones, 70% to 80% occurring once. Sequenced input: memory CD4+ T cells sorted from blood. Noted subset: CD45RA-negative fraction. All receptors derive from a man aged 18 to 35 in good health.

This chain joins TRBV19 and TRBJ1-2, with D maybe TRBD1 (5 bases). The CDR3 is 14 residues long. The germline gives CDR1 LNHDA, CDR2 SQIVND (reference sequence). V was trimmed by 3 bases and J by 2 bases, leaving 10 bases between them. CDR3 region: CASSMPGKNYGYTF. In nucleotides, the CDR3 is TGTGCCAGTAGTATGCCAGGGAAGAACTATGGCTACACCTTC.

The chain links TRBV4-1 to TRBJ2-1; TRBD2 agrees at 7 bases. The CDR3 totals 14 residues. The trim removed 5 bases at V and 9 bases at J, leaving 10 bases unmatched. Germline V CDR1 and CDR2: MGHRA, YSYEKL. CDR3 nucleotide sequence: TGCGCCAGCAGCTCCGGGAGGACCCAACTTGAGCAGTTCTTC. It is translated as CASSSGRTQLEQFF.

The sample holds a few counts of this clone. The chain couples TRBV7-9 to TRBJ1-1, with D tentatively TRBD1 (6 bases). This CDR3 comprises 15 residues. Looked up from germline, CDR1 is SEHNR and CDR2 is FQNEAQ (reference sequence). Trimming removed 5 bases at V and 4 bases at J, with 17 bases between. In DNA form, the CDR3 reads TGTGCCAGCAGCCCCGGGAGGGGGGTTCTCACTGAAGCTTTCTTT. Its protein is CASSPGRGVLTEAFF.

The chain has TRBV7-2 and TRBJ1-6, with D hard to call. V lost 5 bases to trimming and J lost 10 bases, with 12 bases between them. CDR3 length equals 13 residues. Germline lookup yields CDR1 SGHTA and CDR2 FQGNSA. CDR3 nucleotides: TGTGCCAGCAGCCCTAACACCGTCTCACCCCTCCACTTT. Amino acid sequence: CASSPNTVSPLHF.

This rearrangement joins TRBV19 to TRBJ2-7; maybe TRBD2 (6 bases). The CDR3 consists of 14 residues. Trimming pared 4 bases from V and 1 base from J, leaving 11 bases between. Germline CDR1 LNHDA, CDR2 SQIVND (reference sequence). The DNA for the CDR3 is TGTGCCAGTAGTAGTCCAGGGAGGTCCTACGAGCAGTACTTC. Protein: CASSSPGRSYEQYF.

The chain carries TRBV6-5 and TRBJ2-1; tentatively, D is TRBD1 (6 bases). Germline V gene data show CDR1 as MNHEY and CDR2 as SVGAGI. V lost 6 bases to trimming and J lost 1 base, with 13 bases between them. CDR3 length: 15 amino acids. The CDR3 protein is CASRSGTLSYNEQFF. CDR3 coding DNA: TGTGCCAGCAGATCCGGGACACTGTCCTACAATGAGCAGTTCTTC.

The rearrangement uses TRBV5-1 and TRBJ1-2, with TRBD1 matching over 9 bases. The CDR3 runs 13 residues. Germline V gives CDR1 SGHRS, CDR2 YFSETQ. V shed 4 bases, J shed 7 bases, and the junction held 5 bases outside the gene matches. Here the CDR3 DNA reads TGCGCCAGCAGCCCACAGGGGGCGGGTGGCTACACCTTC. Protein product: CASSPQGAGGYTF. The full variable domain, completed using reference TRBV5-1 and TRBJ1-2, is KAGVTQTPRYLIKTRGQQVTLSCSPISGHRSVSWYQQTPGQGLQFLFEYFSETQRNKGNFPGRFSGRQFSNSRSEMNVSTLELGDSALYLCASSPQGAGGYTFGSGTRLTVV.

The chain has TRBV5-6 and TRBJ1-5; D ambiguous. Germline V gene sequence: CDR1 SGHDT, CDR2 YYEEEE. The CDR3 runs to 14 residues. V lost 2 bases and J 4 bases, leaving 10 bases between the germline ends. CDR3 sequence: CASSLGRFNQPQHF. The DNA for the CDR3 is TGTGCCAGCAGCTTAGGGCGGTTTAATCAGCCCCAGCATTTT.

The chain couples TRBV7-2 to TRBJ2-1; D gene unclear. Trimming cost V 5 bases and J 6 bases, with 8 bases left between them. Germline loops: CDR1 SGHTA, CDR2 FQGNSA. The CDR3 length is 12 residues. This CDR3 is CASSTQSNEQFF. The CDR3 DNA sequence: TGTGCCAGCAGCACACAGAGCAATGAGCAGTTCTTC.

The chain joins TRBV7-2 to TRBJ2-3, with D possibly called TRBD1 or TRBD2 (6 bases each). The CDR3 has 16 amino acids. Per the germline V gene, CDR1 is SGHTA and CDR2 is FQGNSA. Trimming stripped 4 bases from V and 0 bases from J, with 14 bases between. CDR3 loop: CASSSQGTSSTDTQYF. CDR3 nucleotides: TGTGCCAGCAGCTCCCAGGGGACTTCTAGCACAGATACGCAGTATTTT.

The table lists this clone with a few counts. The chain links TRBV6-5 to TRBJ1-1, with D uncertain. CDR1 and CDR2 from the germline V gene are MNHEY and SVGAGI. The CDR3 is made up of 11 amino acids. Trimming took 6 bases from V and 11 from J, leaving 13 bases between them. The CDR3 region has the DNA TGTGCCAGCAGCCAAGGGAAAGAGGCTTTCTTT. Translating it yields CASSQGKEAFF.

As DNA, the CDR3 is TGTGCCAGCAGCGGCCGTTACACTTACGAGCAGTACTTC. Amino acids: CASSGRYTYEQYF. The V gene is TRBV27, the J gene TRBJ2-7; D not resolved. CDR1 and CDR2 from the germline V gene are MNHEY and SMNVEV (reference sequence). Trimming cost V 6 bases and J 4 bases, with 13 bases left between them. The CDR3 runs to 13 residues.

This chain uses TRBV9 with TRBJ2-7, with 12 bases that match TRBD2. V lost 0 bases to trimming and J lost 4 bases; unmatched junction nucleotides: 5. There are 16 residues in the CDR3. Germline values: CDR1 SGDLS, CDR2 YYNGEE. CDR3 protein: CASSVAPTSGGYEQYF. The CDR3 DNA sequence: TGTGCCAGCAGCGTAGCTCCGACTAGCGGGGGTTACGAGCAGTACTTC.

The gene calls are TRBV9 and TRBJ1-1, with 9 bases matching TRBD1. V shed 4 bases, J shed 4 bases, and the junction held 26 bases outside the gene matches. The length of the CDR3 is 21 residues. From germline, CDR1 is SGDLS and CDR2 YYNGEE. CDR3 in amino acids: CASSPTVITGGVGSLSTEAFF. CDR3 DNA sequence: TGTGCCAGCAGCCCTACAGTTATAACAGGGGGCGTAGGGAGTCTGTCCACTGAAGCTTTCTTT.

CDR3 amino acids: CASSLVRIMDGYTF. CDR3 sequence (DNA): TGTGCCAGCAGCTTAGTCCGGATCATGGATGGCTACACCTTC. This chain uses TRBV7-2 with TRBJ1-2; D gene ambiguous. Per germline, CDR1 SGHTA and CDR2 FQGNSA. The ends were cut back, 1 base at V and 6 bases at J, with 12 bases in the middle. The CDR3 spans 14 residues.

There are a few counts of this clone. The genes are TRBV2 and TRBJ2-1, with a possible D match to TRBD1 (6 bases). The CDR3 covers 11 residues. Germline V gene sequence: CDR1 SNHLY, CDR2 FYNNEI. V lost 7 bases, J lost 9 bases, and 10 bases lay in between. CDR3 in DNA: TGTGCCAGCACAGGGGACACTGAGCAGTTCTTC. Amino acids: CASTGDTEQFF.

The CDR3 is CASSLRRGDNNEQFF. The CDR3 nucleotides are TGTGCCAGCAGCTTACGTCGCGGGGATAACAATGAGCAGTTCTTC. The genes are TRBV11-2 and TRBJ2-1, with D possibly matching TRBD2 (6 bases). This CDR3 spans 15 amino acids. Germline lookup yields CDR1 SGHAT and CDR2 FQNNGV. The germline V and J ends were trimmed by 2 bases and 5 bases, with 13 bases remaining between them.

The chain links TRBV9 to TRBJ2-2; TRBD2 might be the D (6 bases). The CDR3 runs to 14 residues. Germline V gene sequence: CDR1 SGDLS, CDR2 YYNGEE. V was cut by 5 bases and J by 2 bases, with 10 bases left in between. CDR3 nucleotides: TGTGCCAGCAGGGAGGGCGCTAACACCGGGGAGCTGTTTTTT. Translation: CASREGANTGELFF.

The CDR3 is CASSLAQQGRGYTF. The CDR3 DNA reads TGTGCCAGCAGCTTAGCCCAACAGGGCCGGGGCTACACCTTC. The rearrangement links TRBV7-9 to TRBJ1-2, with D perhaps TRBD1 (6 bases). The ends were cut back, 0 bases at V and 8 bases at J, with 13 bases in the middle. The CDR3 contains 14 residues. The germline V gene has CDR1 SEHNR and CDR2 FQNEAQ (reference sequence).

This clone was detected only once. J is TRBJ1-4 and V is TRBV6-5; no reliable D call. V lost 2 bases, J lost 2 bases, and 9 bases lay in between. The CDR3 is 15 amino acids. Germline CDR1 reads MNHEY; CDR2 reads SVGAGI. CDR3 amino acids: CASSYLVGTNEKLFF. The CDR3 coding sequence is TGTGCCAGCAGTTACCTTGTAGGGACTAATGAAAAACTGTTTTTT.

Only one count was recorded for this clone. This sequence joins TRBV19 and TRBJ1-1; TRBD1 matches 8 bases. From germline, CDR1 is LNHDA and CDR2 SQIVND (reference sequence). The length of the CDR3 is 12 residues. J was trimmed by 7 bases and V by 10 bases; bases with no gene match: 8. CDR3 residues: CANPGQGLEAFF. CDR3 coding DNA: TGTGCCAACCCTGGACAGGGCCTTGAAGCTTTCTTT.

The sample holds one count of this clone. The chain joins TRBV4-1 to TRBJ2-3; 9 nucleotides align to TRBD2. The CDR3 loop spans 16 amino acids. The germline V gene has CDR1 MGHRA and CDR2 YSYEKL. V trimming: 0 bases; J trimming: 8 bases; junction bases outside the gene matches: 9. This chain's CDR3 is CASSQDGGGGAGTQYF. The CDR3 nucleotides are TGCGCCAGCAGCCAAGATGGAGGCGGGGGGGCAGGTACGCAGTATTTT.

This clone showed up just a few times. V usage is TRBV2 and J usage is TRBJ1-4; 7 bases are shared with TRBD1. The CDR3 runs 15 residues. With 8 bases clipped from V and 6 bases from J, the junction kept 12 bases outside the gene matches. The germline V gene encodes CDR1 SNHLY and CDR2 FYNNEI. CDR3 amino acids: CASGETGTAHEKLFF. In DNA, the CDR3 is TGTGCCAGCGGGGAGACCGGGACAGCCCATGAAAAACTGTTTTTT.

The chain recombines TRBV27 with TRBJ1-5; 9 nucleotides line up with TRBD1. J was trimmed by 7 bases and V by 2 bases; bases with no gene match: 6. Germline assignment: CDR1 MNHEY and CDR2 SMNVEV (reference sequence). The CDR3 spans 15 residues. In DNA, the CDR3 is TGTGCCAGCAGTTTAATTTGGGGACAGGGCCAGCCCCAGCATTTT. This encodes CASSLIWGQGQPQHF.

The gene calls are TRBV9 and TRBJ2-2; D is ambiguous. Trimming stripped 0 bases from V and 7 bases from J, with 4 bases between. The CDR3 covers 12 residues. CDR1 SGDLS and CDR2 YYNGEE come from the germline V gene. As DNA, the CDR3 is TGTGCCAGCAGCGTAGGACGCGGGGAGCTGTTTTTT. Protein product: CASSVGRGELFF.

The V call is TRBV6-1, the J call TRBJ2-5, with D possibly matching TRBD2 (6 bases). The CDR3 covers 13 residues. Germline CDR1 is MNHNS and CDR2 is SASEGT. V was pared by 4 bases and J by 7 bases, with 13 bases between. CDR3 amino acids: CASSVILEGTQYF. The CDR3, as DNA: TGTGCCAGCAGTGTAATCTTGGAGGGGACCCAGTACTTC.